This TCR beta chain was observed in a study of blood T cells in healthy people across ages. Study-wide results and limits: Unknown CMV status may confound age-related changes in expanded clones.

Staff drew around 10 milliliters of peripheral blood from each donor. The CDR3 extends over 14 amino acids. CDR1 and CDR2 from the germline V gene are MNHEY and SVGEGT. V shed 1 base and J shed 5 bases, with 12 bases lying between them. Then a second PCR, running roughly 7 to 11 cycles, was carried out with a sample-barcoded 5' primer and a J-beta primer mix. All samples yielded 2.5 million or more CDR3-containing paired-end reads. TCRdb analysed the 5' RACE reads with MiXCR anew, one entry per CDR3 protein. The table includes about 1.8 million distinct CDR3 sequences, approximately 50% detected once. This clonotype was counted between two and nine times. Its antigen is not identified.

The rearrangement uses TRBV6-2 or TRBV6-3 and TRBJ2-7; D is tentatively TRBD1 or TRBD2 (5 bases each). The receptor comes from a woman aged 40 to 55 in good health. The sample consisted of blood. CDR3 in DNA: TGTGCCAGCAGTTACTTGCTGGGGGTCGACGAGCAGTACTTC. Its protein is CASSYLLGVDEQYF.